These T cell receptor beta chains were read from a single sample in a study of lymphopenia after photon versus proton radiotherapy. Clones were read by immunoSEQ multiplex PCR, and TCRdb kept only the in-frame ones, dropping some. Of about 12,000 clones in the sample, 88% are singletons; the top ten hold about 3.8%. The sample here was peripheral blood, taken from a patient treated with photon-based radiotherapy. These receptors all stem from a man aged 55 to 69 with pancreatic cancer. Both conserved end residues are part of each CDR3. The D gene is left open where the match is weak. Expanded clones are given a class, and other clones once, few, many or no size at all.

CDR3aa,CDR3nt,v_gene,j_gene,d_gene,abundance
CAWSRQFTEAFF,TGTGCCTGGAGTAGACAGTTCACTGAAGCTTTCTTT,TRBV30,TRBJ1-1,NA,NA
CASSSLRDRGITLHF,TGTGCCAGCAGCTCATTAAGGGACAGGGGCATCACCCTCCACTTT,TRBV11-2,TRBJ1-6,TRBD1,few
CASSTTRARDYTSGEQFF,TGTGCCAGCAGCACTACTCGGGCCCGGGACTATACAAGTGGTGAGCAGTTCTTC,TRBV21-1,TRBJ2-1,NA,NA
CASSQDRDTQYF,TGCGCCAGCAGCCAAGATCGAGATACGCAGTATTTT,TRBV4-1,TRBJ2-3,NA,NA
CASSPGGSGNTIYF,TGTGCCAGCAGCCCAGGGGGGTCTGGAAACACCATATATTTT,TRBV11-2,TRBJ1-3,TRBD1,NA
CASSPTGGGEHQPQHF,TGTGCCAGCAGCCCCACCGGGGGAGGGGAGCATCAGCCCCAGCATTTT,TRBV5-5,TRBJ1-5,NA,NA
CASSEDWTGSGNTIYF,TGTGCCAGCAGTGAAGACTGGACGGGCTCTGGAAACACCATATATTTT,TRBV6-1,TRBJ1-3,NA,NA
CASSPQANTEAFF,TGTGCCAGCAGTCCACAGGCGAACACTGAAGCTTTCTTT,TRBV7-2,TRBJ1-1,NA,NA
CASSYSYRNTEAFF,TGTGCCAGCAGTTACTCGTACAGGAACACTGAAGCTTTCTTT,TRBV6-5,TRBJ1-1,NA,NA
CAWRGSGNSYNSPLHF,TGTGCCTGGAGAGGGTCGGGGAATTCCTATAATTCACCCCTCCACTTT,TRBV30,TRBJ1-6,NA,few
CASSRRQGASHEQYF,TGTGCCAGCAGCCGTCGACAGGGGGCCAGCCACGAGCAGTACTTC,TRBV7-2,TRBJ2-7,TRBD1,NA
CASRSRQGDSSPLHF,TGTGCCAGCAGATCCCGACAGGGGGATAGTTCACCCCTCCACTTT,TRBV7-9,TRBJ1-6,TRBD1,few
CASSYSRGRGGETQYF,TGTGCCAGCAGTTACTCGCGGGGCAGGGGTGGTGAGACCCAGTACTTC,TRBV6-5,TRBJ2-5,NA,once
CASSLRTGGTGELFF,TGCGCCAGCAGCCTTAGGACAGGGGGTACCGGGGAGCTGTTTTTT,TRBV5-1,TRBJ2-2,TRBD1,NA
CASSRTGEGQPQHF,TGTGCCAGCAGTAGGACAGGGGAAGGTCAGCCCCAGCATTTT,TRBV6-5,TRBJ1-5,TRBD1,NA
CASSEQPYNQPQHF,TGTGCCAGCAGTGAACAGCCGTACAATCAGCCCCAGCATTTT,TRBV2,TRBJ1-5,NA,few
CASSQRTVNMNTEAFF,TGTGCCAGCAGCCAAAGGACAGTTAACATGAACACTGAAGCTTTCTTT,TRBV7-2,TRBJ1-1,NA,NA
CASSQEDSQLSYNEQFF,TGCGCCAGCAGCCAAGAAGACAGCCAACTCTCCTACAATGAGCAGTTCTTC,TRBV4-3,TRBJ2-1,NA,once